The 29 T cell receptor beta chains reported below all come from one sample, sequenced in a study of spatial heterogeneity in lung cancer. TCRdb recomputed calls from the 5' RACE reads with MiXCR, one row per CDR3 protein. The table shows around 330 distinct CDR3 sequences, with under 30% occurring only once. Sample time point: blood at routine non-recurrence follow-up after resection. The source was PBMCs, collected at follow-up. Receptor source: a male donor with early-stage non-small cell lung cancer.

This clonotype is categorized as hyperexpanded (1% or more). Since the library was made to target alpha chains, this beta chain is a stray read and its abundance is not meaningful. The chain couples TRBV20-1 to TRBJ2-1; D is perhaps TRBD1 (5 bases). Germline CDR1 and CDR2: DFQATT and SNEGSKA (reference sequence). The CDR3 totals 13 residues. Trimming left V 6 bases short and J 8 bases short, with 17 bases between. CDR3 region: CSAPSRVYHEQFF. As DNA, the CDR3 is TGCAGTGCCCCCTCCAGGGTTTACCATGAGCAGTTCTTC.

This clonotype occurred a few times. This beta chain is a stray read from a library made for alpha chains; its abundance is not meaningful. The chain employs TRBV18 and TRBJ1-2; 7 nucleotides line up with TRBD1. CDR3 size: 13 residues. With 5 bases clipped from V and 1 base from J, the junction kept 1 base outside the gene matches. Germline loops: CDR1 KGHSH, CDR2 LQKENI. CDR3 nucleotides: TGTGCCAGCTCAAGGGACAGTAACTATGGCTACACCTTC. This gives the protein CASSRDSNYGYTF.

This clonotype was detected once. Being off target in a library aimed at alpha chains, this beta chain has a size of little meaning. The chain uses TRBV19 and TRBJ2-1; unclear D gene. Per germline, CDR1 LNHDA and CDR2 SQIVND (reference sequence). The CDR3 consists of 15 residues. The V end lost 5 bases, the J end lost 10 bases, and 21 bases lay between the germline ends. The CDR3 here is CASSGGHGAIGEQFF. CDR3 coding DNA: TGTGCCAGTAGTGGCGGCCACGGCGCAATCGGGGAGCAGTTCTTC.

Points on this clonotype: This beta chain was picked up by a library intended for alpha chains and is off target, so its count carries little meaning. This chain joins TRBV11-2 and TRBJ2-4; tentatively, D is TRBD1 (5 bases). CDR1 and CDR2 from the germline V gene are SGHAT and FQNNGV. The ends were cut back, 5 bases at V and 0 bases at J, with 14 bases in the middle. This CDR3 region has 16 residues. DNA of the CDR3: TGTGCCAGCAGCCCTACAGGACAACTAGCCAAAAACATTCAGTACTTC. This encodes CASSPTGQLAKNIQYF.

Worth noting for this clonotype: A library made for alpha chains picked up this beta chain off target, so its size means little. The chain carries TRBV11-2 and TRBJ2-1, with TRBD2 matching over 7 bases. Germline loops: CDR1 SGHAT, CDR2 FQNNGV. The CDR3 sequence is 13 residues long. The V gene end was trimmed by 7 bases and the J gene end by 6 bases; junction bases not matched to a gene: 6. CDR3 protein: CASTFRGVNEQFF. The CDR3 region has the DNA TGTGCCAGCACCTTCCGGGGGGTCAATGAGCAGTTCTTC.

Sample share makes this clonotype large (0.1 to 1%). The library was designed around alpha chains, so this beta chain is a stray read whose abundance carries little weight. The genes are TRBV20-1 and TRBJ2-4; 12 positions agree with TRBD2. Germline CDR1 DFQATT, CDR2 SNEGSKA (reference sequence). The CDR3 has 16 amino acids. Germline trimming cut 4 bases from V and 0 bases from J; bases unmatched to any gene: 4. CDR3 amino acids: CSATRLAGEAKNIQYF. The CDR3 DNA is TGCAGTGCTACAAGACTAGCGGGGGAAGCCAAAAACATTCAGTACTTC.

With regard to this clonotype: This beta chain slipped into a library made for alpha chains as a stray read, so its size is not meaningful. CDR3 residues: CASSAQGVGEAFF. CDR3 nucleotides: TGTGCCAGCAGCGCACAGGGGGTAGGTGAAGCTTTCTTT. The rearrangement links TRBV2 to TRBJ1-1, with 8 bases that match TRBD1. The trim removed 6 bases at V and 7 bases at J, leaving 7 bases unmatched. CDR3 length: 13 amino acids. From germline, CDR1 is SNHLY and CDR2 FYNNEI.

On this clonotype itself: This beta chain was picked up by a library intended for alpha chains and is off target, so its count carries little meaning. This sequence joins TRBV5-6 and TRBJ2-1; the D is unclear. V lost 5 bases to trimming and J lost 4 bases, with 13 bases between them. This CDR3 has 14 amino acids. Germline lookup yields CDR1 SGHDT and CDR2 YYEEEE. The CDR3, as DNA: TGTGCCAGCAGTCACAATAATCTATACAATGAGCAGTTCTTC. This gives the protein CASSHNNLYNEQFF. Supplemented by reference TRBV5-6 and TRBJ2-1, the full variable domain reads DAGVTQSPTHLIKTRGQQVTLRCSPKSGHDTVSWYQQALGQGPQFIFQYYEEEERQRGNFPDRFSGHQFPNYSSELNVNALLLGDSALYLCASSHNNLYNEQFFGPGTRLTVL.

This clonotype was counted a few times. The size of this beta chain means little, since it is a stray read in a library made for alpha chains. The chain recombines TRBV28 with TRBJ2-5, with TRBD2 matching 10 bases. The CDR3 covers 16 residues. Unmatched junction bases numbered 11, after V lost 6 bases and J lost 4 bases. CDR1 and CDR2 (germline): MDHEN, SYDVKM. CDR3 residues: CASSPRERGGIETQYF. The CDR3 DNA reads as TGTGCCAGCAGCCCAAGGGAGCGGGGGGGCATAGAGACCCAGTACTTC.

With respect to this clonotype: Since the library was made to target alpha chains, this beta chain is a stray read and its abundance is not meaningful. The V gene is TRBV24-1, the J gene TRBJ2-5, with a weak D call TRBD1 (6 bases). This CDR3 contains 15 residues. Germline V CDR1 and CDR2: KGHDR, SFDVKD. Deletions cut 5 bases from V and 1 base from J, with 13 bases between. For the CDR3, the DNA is TGTGCCACCAGTGTAAGCAGGGGTGCCCAAGAGACCCAGTACTTC. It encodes CATSVSRGAQETQYF.

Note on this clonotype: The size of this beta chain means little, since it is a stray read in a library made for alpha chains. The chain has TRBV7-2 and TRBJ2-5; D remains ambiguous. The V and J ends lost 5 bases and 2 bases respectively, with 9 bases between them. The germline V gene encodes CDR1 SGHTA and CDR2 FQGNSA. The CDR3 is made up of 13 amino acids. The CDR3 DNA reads TGTGCCAGCAGCCCGGGTCCTCAAGAGACCCAGTACTTC. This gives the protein CASSPGPQETQYF.

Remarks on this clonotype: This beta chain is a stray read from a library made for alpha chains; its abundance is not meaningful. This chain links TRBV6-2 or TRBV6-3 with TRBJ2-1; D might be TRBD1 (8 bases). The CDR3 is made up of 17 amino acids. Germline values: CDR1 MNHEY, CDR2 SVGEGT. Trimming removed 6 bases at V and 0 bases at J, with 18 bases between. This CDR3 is CASSPGQGGSSYNEQFF. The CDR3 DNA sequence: TGTGCCAGCAGCCCCGGACAGGGAGGGAGCTCCTACAATGAGCAGTTCTTC.

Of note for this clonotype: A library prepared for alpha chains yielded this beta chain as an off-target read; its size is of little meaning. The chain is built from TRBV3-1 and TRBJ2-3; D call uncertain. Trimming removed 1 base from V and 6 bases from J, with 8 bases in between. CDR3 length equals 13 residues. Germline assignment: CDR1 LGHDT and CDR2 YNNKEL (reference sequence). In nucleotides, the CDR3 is TGTGCCAGCAGCCAAGGGGTTTTGGATACGCAGTATTTT. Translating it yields CASSQGVLDTQYF.

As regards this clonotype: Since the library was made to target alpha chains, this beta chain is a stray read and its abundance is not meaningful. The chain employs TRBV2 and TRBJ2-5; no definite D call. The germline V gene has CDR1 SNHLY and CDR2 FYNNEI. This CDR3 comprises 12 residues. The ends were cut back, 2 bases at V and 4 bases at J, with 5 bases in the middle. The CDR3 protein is CASSEQIETQYF. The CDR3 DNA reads TGTGCCAGCAGTGAACAGATAGAGACCCAGTACTTC.

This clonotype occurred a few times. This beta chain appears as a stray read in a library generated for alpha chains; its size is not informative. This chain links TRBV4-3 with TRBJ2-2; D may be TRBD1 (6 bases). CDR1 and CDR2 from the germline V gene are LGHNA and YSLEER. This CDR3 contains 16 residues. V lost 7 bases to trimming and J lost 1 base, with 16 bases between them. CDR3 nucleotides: TGCGCCAGCACCCCCGGGTTAGGGGGGAACACCGGGGAGCTGTTTTTT. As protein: CASTPGLGGNTGELFF.

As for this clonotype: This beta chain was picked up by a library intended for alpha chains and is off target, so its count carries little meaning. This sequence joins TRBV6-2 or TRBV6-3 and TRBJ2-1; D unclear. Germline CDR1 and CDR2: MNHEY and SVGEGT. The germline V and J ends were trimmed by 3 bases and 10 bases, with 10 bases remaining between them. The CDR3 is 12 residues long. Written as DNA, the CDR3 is TGTGCCAGCAGTTATCCGGAATTGGAGCAGTTCTTC. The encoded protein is CASSYPELEQFF.

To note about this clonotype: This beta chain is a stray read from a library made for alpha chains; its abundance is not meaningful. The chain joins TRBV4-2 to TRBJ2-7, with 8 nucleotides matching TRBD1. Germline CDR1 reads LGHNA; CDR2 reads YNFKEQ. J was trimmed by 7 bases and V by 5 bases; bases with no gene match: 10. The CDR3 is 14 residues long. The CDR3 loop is CASSLRQGAGEQYF. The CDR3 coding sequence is TGTGCCAGCAGCTTACGGCAGGGGGCAGGAGAGCAGTACTTC.

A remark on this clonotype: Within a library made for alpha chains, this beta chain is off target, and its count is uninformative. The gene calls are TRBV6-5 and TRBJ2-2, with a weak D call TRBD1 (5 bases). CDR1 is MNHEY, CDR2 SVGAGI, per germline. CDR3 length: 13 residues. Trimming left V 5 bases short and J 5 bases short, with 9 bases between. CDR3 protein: CASSESGTGELFF. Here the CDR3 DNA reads TGTGCCAGCAGTGAATCAGGGACCGGGGAGCTGTTTTTT.

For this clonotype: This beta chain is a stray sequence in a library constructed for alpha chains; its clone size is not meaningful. CDR3 DNA: TGCAGCGTTCGGGGCACCGCGAACACCGGGGAGCTGTTTTTT. Protein product: CSVRGTANTGELFF. The chain has TRBV29-1 and TRBJ2-2; perhaps D is TRBD1 or TRBD2 (5 bases each). Trimming cost V 5 bases and J 0 bases, with 10 bases left between them. The CDR3 extends over 14 amino acids. Germline V CDR1 and CDR2: SQVTM, ANQGSEA.

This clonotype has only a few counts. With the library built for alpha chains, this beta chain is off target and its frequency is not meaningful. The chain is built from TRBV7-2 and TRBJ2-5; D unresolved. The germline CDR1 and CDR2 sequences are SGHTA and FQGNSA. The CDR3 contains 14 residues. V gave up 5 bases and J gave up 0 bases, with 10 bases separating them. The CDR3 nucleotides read TGTGCCAGCAGCCCTCAATTGTACCAAGAGACCCAGTACTTC. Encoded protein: CASSPQLYQETQYF.

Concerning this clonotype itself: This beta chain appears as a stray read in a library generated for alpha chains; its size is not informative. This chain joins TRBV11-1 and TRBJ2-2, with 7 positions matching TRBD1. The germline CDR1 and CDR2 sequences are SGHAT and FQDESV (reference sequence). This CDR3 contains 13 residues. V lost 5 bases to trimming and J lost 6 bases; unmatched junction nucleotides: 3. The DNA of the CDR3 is TGTGCCAGCAGCCTTGGACAGGCCGGGGAGCTGTTTTTT. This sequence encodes CASSLGQAGELFF.

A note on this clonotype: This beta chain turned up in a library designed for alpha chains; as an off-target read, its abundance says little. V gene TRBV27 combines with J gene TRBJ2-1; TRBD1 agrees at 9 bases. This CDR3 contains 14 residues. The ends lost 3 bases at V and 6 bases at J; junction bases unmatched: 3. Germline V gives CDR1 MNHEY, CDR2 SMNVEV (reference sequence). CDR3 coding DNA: TGTGCCAGCAGTTTGGACAGGGGAGGCAATGAGCAGTTCTTC. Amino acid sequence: CASSLDRGGNEQFF.

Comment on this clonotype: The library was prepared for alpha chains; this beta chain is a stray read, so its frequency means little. CDR3: CATGTSGGEITDTQYF. CDR3 in DNA: TGTGCCACCGGGACTAGCGGGGGGGAGATCACAGATACGCAGTATTTT. The rearrangement uses TRBV2 and TRBJ2-3, with 16 bases matching TRBD2. This CDR3 region has 16 residues. CDR1 and CDR2 (germline): SNHLY, FYNNEI. V trimming: 10 bases; J trimming: 2 bases; junction bases outside the gene matches: 6.

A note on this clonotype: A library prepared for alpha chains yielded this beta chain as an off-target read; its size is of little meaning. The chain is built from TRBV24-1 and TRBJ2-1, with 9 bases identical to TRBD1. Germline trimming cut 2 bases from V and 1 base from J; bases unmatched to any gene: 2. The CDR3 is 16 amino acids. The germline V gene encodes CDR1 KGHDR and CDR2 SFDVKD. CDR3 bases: TGTGCCACCAGTGATTGGGGACAGGGATCCTACAATGAGCAGTTCTTC. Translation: CATSDWGQGSYNEQFF.

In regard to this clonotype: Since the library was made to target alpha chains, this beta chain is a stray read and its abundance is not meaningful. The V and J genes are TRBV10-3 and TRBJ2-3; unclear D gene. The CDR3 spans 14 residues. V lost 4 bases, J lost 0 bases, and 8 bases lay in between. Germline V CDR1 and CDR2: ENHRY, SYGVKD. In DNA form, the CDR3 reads TGTGCCATCAGTGGCGTGGGGAGCACAGATACGCAGTATTTT. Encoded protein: CAISGVGSTDTQYF.

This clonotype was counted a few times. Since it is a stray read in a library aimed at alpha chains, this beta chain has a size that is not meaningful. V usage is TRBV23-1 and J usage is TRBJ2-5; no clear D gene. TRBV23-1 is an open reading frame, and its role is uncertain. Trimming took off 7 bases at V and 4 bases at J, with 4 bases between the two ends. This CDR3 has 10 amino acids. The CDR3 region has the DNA TGCGCCAGCATGGCAGAGACCCAGTACTTC. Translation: CASMAETQYF.

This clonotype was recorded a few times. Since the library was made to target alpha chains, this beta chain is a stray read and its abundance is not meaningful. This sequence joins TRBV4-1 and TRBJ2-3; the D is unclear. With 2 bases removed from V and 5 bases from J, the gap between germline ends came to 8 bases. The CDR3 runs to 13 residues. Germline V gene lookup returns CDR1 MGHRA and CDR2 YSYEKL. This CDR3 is CASSQNREDTQYF. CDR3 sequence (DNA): TGCGCCAGCAGCCAAAATAGGGAAGATACGCAGTATTTT.

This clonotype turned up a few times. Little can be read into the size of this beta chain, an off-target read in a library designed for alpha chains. Here the CDR3 DNA reads TGTGCCAGCAGCCAAGATCCCCGCGGGGGGGGAATCTACGAGCAGTACTTC. Amino acid sequence: CASSQDPRGGGIYEQYF. The chain has TRBV3-1 and TRBJ2-7; 9 nucleotides line up with TRBD2. V lost 0 bases to trimming and J lost 3 bases; unmatched junction nucleotides: 9. Looked up from germline, CDR1 is LGHDT and CDR2 is YNNKEL (reference sequence). This CDR3 comprises 17 residues.

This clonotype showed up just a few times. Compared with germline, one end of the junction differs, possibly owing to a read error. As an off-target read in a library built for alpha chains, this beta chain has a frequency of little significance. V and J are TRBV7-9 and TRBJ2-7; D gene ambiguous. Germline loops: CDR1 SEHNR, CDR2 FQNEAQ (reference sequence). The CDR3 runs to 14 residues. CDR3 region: CASSLGERDYEQYF. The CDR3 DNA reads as TGTGCCAGCAGTTTAGGAGAGAGAGATTACGAGCAGTACTTC.